The entry below gives a single TCR beta chain sequence along with its context. Its specificity is unknown. This record belongs to a study of cytomegalovirus exposure and HLA in healthy donors. The CDR3 spans 15 residues. Looked up from germline, CDR1 is LNHNV and CDR2 is YYDKDF (reference sequence). V lost 0 bases, J lost 11 bases, and 19 bases lay in between. General study findings and limits: Segments of the TCR beta V type were, in most cases, productive about 90% or about 30% of the time in an earlier analysis. When a later analysis was performed, an Asian-associated ancestry cluster reportedly had fewer N-insertions than the approximately 680-donor mean. Sequencing likely caused a cluster of highly shared sequence variants.

PCR used 60 Vbeta primers and 13 Jbeta primers. Original processing methods: Later, an analysis found 80 million or so unique TCR beta chains, and approximately 10 million of these were shared. Repertoires were generated with immunoSEQ multiplex PCR, while TCRdb's copy carries only in-frame clones and drops some. Clonal size and the V and J genes are those of that table, whereas D and trimming came from the DNA. Of over 150,000 clones listed, around 70% are singletons. This clonotype was obtained from a man in his thirties or forties in good health and CMV-seronegative. The gene calls are TRBV15 and TRBJ1-1; maybe TRBD1 (5 bases). The sample taken for sequencing was PBMCs. The CDR3 spells CATSRDRGRGTGAFF. CDR3 bases: TGTGCCACCAGCAGAGATAGAGGACGCGGGACTGGCGCTTTCTTT. Based on the CDR3 plus reference TRBV15 and TRBJ1-1, the full variable domain is DAMVIQNPRYQVTQFGKPVTLSCSQTLNHNVMYWYQQKSSQAPKLLFHYYDKDFNNEADTPDNFQSRRPNTSFCFLDIRSPGLGDTAMYLCATSRDRGRGTGAFFGQGTRLTVV.